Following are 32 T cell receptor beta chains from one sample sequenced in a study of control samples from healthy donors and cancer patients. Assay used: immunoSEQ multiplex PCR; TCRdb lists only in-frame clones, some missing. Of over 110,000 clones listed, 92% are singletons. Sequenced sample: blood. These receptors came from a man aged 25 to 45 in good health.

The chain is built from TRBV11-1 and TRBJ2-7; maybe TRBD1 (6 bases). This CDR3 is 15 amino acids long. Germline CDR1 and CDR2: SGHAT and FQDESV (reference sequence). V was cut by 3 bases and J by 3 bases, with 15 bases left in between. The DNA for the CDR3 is TGTGCCAGCAGCTTGGGGTCGGACAGACTCTACGAGCAGTACTTC. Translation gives CASSLGSDRLYEQYF. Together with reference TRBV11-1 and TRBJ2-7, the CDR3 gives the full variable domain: EAEVAQSPRYKITEKSQAVAFWCDPISGHATLYWYRQILGQGPELLVQFQDESVVDDSQLPKDRFSAERLKGVDSTLKIQPAELGDSAMYLCASSLGSDRLYEQYFGPGTRLTVT.

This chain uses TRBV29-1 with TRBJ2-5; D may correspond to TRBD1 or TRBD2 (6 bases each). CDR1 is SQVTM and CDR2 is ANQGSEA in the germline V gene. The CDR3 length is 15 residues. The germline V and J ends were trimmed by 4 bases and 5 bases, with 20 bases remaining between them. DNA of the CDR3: TGCAGCGTTGGATCCGAAGGGGGGAGGTGGGAGACCCAGTACTTC. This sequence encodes CSVGSEGGRWETQYF.

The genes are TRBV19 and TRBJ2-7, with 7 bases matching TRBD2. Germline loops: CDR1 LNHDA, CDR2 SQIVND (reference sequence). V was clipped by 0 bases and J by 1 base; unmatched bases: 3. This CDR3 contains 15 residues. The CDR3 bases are TGTGCCAGTAGTATAGAGGCGCGGGAGTCCTACGAGCAGTACTTC. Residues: CASSIEARESYEQYF.

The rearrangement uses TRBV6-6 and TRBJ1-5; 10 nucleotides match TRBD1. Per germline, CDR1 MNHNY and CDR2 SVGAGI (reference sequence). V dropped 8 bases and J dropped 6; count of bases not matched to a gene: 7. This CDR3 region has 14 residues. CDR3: CASGTGTGAQPQHF. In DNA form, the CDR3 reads TGTGCCAGCGGCACCGGGACAGGGGCTCAGCCCCAGCATTTT.

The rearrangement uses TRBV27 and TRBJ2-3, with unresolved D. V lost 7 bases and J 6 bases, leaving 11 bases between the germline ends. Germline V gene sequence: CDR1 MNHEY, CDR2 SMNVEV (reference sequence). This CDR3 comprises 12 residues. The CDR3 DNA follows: TGTGCCAGCACTTCCTTGGGGGATACGCAGTATTTT. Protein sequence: CASTSLGDTQYF.

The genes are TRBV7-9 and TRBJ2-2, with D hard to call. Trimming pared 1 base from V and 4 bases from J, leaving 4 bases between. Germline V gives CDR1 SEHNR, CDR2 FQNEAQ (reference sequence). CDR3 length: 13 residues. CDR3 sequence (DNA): TGTGCCAGCAGCTTAGACATCACCGGGGAGCTGTTTTTT. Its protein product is CASSLDITGELFF.

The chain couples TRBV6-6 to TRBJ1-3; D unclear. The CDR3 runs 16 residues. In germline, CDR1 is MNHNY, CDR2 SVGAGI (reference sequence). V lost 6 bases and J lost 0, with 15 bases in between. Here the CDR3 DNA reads TGTGCCAGCAGGGTGTTCGGGTCTTTCTCTGGAAACACCATATATTTT. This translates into CASRVFGSFSGNTIYF.

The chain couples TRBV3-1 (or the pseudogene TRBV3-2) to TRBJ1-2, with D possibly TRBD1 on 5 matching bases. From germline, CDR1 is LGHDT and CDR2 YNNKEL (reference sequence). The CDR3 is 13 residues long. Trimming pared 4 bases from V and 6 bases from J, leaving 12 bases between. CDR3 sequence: CASSLQGSNGYTF. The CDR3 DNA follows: TGTGCCAGCAGCCTCCAGGGATCAAATGGCTACACCTTC.

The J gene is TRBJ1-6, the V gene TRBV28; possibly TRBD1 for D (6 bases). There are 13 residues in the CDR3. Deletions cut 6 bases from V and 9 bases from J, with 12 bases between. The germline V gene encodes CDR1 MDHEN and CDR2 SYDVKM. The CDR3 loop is CASRKQGASPLHF. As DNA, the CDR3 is TGTGCCAGCAGAAAACAGGGTGCTTCACCCCTCCACTTT.

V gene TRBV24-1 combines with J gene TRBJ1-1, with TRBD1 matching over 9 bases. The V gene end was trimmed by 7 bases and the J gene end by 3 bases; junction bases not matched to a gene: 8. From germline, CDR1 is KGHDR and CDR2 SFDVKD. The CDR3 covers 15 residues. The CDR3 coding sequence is TGTGCCACCAGGGGACAGGGAAACAAGGACACTGAAGCTTTCTTT. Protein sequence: CATRGQGNKDTEAFF.

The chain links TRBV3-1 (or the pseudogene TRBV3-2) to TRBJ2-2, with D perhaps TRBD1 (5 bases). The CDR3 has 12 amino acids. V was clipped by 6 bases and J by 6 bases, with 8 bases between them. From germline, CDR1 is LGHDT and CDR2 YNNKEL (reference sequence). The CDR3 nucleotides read TGTGCCAGCAGTCTGACAGCCGGGGAGCTGTTTTTT. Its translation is CASSLTAGELFF.

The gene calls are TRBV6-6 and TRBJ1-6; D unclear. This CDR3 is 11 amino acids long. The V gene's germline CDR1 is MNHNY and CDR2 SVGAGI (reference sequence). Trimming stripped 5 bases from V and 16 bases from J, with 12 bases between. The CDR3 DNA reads TGTGCCAGCAGTCAACTAGAAATTCTCCACTTT. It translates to CASSQLEILHF.

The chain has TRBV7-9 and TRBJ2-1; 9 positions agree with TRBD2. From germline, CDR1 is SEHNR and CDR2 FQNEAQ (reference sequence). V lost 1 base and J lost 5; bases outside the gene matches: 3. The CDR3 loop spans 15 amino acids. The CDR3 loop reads CASSLGASGDNEQFF. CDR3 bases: TGTGCCAGCAGCTTAGGGGCTAGCGGGGACAATGAGCAGTTCTTC.

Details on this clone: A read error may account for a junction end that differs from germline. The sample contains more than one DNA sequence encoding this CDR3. CDR3 bases: TGTGCCAGCAGCCGTGGGTCAGCGGGGACGAATACCGGGGAGCTGTTTTTT. Amino acids: CASSRGSAGTNTGELFF. This sequence joins TRBV7-2 and TRBJ2-2, with 7 nucleotides matching TRBD2. The CDR3 covers 17 residues. Per the germline V gene, CDR1 is SGHTA and CDR2 is FQGNSA.

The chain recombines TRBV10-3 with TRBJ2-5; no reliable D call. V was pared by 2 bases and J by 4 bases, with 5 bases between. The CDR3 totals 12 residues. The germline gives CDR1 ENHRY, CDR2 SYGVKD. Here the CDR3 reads CAISEKGETQYF. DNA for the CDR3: TGTGCCATCAGTGAGAAGGGAGAGACCCAGTACTTC.

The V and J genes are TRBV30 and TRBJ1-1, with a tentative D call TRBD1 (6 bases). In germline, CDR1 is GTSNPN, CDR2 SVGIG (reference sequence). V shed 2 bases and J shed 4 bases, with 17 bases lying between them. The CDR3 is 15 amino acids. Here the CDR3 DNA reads TGTGCCTGGAGTAACCTGGACAGAAGTGGCACTGAAGCTTTCTTT. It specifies CAWSNLDRSGTEAFF.

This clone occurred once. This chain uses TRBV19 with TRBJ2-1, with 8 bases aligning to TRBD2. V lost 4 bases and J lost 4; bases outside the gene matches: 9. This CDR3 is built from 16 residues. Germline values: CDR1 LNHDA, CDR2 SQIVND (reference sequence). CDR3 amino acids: CASSTPVSGIYNEQFF. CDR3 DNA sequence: TGTGCCAGTAGTACCCCTGTTAGCGGGATTTACAATGAGCAGTTCTTC. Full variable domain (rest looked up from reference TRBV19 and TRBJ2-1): DGGITQSPKYLFRKEGQNVTLSCEQNLNHDAMYWYRQDPGQGLRLIYYSQIVNDFQKGDIAEGYSVSREKKESFPLTVTSAQKNPTAFYLCASSTPVSGIYNEQFFGPGTRLTVL.

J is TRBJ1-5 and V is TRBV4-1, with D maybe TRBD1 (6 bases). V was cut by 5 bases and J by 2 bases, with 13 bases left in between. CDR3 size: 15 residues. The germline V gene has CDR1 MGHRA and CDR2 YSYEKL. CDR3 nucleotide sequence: TGCGCCAGCAGCAAAGGGGGGGATGGCAATCAGCCCCAGCATTTT. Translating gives CASSKGGDGNQPQHF.

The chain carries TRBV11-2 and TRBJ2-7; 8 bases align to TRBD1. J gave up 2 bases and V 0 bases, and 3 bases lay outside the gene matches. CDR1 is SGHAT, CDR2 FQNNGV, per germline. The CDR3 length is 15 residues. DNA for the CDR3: TGTGCCAGCAGCTTAGAAACAGGGGGTACCTACGAGCAGTACTTC. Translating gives CASSLETGGTYEQYF.

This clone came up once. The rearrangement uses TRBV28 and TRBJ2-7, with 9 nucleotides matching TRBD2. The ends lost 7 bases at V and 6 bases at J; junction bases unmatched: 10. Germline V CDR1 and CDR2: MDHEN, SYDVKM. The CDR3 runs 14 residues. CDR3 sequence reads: CASTPPGLAAEQYF. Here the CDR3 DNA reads TGTGCCAGCACCCCCCCGGGACTAGCTGCCGAGCAGTACTTC.

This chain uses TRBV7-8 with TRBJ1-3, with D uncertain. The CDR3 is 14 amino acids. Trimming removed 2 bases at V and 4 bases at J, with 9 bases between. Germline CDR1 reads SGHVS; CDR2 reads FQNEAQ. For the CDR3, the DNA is TGTGCCAGCAGCTTAAGTCTGTCCGGAAACACCATATATTTT. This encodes CASSLSLSGNTIYF.

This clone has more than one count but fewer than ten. The CDR3 nucleotides are TGTGCCAGCAGCTTAGATCGGGACGGATATGAAAAACTGTTTTTT. It encodes CASSLDRDGYEKLFF. The chain joins TRBV7-9 to TRBJ1-4, with D maybe TRBD1 (5 bases). V lost 1 base and J lost 6, with 12 bases in between. The CDR3 totals 15 residues. Germline CDR1 SEHNR, CDR2 FQNEAQ (reference sequence).

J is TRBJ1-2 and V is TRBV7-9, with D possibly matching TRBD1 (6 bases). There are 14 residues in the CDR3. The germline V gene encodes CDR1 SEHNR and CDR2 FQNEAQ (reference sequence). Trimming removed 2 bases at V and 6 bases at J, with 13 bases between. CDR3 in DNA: TGTGCCAGCAGCTTAATTCGGACAGACGATGGCTACACCTTC. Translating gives CASSLIRTDDGYTF.

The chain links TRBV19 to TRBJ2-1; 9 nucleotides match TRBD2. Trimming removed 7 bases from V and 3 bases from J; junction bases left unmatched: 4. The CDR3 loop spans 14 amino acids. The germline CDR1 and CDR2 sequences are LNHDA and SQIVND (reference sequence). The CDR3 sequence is CASKREVNYNEQFF. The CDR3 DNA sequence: TGTGCCAGTAAGCGGGAGGTAAACTACAATGAGCAGTTCTTC.

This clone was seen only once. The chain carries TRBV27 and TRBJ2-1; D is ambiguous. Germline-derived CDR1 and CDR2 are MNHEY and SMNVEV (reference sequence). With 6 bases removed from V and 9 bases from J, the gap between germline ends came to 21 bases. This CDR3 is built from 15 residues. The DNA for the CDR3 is TGTGCCAGCAGGCCTCCCGCAACCGGTTTCAGTGAGCAGTTCTTC. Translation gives CASRPPATGFSEQFF.

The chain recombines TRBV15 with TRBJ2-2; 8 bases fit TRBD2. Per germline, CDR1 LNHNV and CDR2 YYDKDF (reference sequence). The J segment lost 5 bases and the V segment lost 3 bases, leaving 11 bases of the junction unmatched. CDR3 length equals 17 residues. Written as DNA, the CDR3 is TGTGCCACCAGCAGCAGACTTATAAGCGGGGGAACCGGGGAGCTGTTTTTT. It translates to CATSSRLISGGTGELFF.

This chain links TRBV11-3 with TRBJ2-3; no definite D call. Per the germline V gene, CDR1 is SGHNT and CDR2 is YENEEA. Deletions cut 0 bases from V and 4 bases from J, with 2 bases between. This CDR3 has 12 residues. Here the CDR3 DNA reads TGTGCCAGCAGCTTAGAGTCAGATACGCAGTATTTT. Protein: CASSLESDTQYF.

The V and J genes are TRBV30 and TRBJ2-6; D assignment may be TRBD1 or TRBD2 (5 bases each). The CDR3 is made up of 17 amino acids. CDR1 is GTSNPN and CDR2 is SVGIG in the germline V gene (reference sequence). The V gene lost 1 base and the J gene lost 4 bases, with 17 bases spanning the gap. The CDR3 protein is CAWSAGRGKGGANVLTF. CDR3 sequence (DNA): TGTGCCTGGAGTGCGGGACGAGGGAAGGGAGGGGCCAACGTCCTGACTTTC. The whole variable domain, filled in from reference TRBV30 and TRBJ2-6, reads SQTIHQWPATLVQPVGSPLSLECTVEGTSNPNLYWYRQAAGRGLQLLFYSVGIGQISSEVPQNLSASRPQDRQFILSSKKLLLSDSGFYLCAWSAGRGKGGANVLTFGAGSRLTVL.

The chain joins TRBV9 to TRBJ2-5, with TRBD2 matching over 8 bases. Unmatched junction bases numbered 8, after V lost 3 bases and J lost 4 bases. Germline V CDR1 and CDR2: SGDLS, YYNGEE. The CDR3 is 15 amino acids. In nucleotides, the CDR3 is TGTGCCAGCAGCGAAAGCGGGAGTCGTCGAGAGACCCAGTACTTC. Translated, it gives CASSESGSRRETQYF.

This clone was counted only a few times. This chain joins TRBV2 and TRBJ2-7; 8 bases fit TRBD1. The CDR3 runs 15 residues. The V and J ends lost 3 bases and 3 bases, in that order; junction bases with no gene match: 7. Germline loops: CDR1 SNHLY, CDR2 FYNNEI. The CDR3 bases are TGTGCCAGCAGTGAGTCCGGGACAGGCTACTACGAGCAGTACTTC. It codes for CASSESGTGYYEQYF.

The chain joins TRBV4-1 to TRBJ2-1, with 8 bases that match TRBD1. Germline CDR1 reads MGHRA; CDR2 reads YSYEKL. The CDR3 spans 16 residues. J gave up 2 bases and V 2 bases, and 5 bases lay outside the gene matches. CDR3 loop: CASSQTDRATYNEQFF. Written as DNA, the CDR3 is TGCGCCAGCAGCCAAACGGACAGGGCCACCTACAATGAGCAGTTCTTC.

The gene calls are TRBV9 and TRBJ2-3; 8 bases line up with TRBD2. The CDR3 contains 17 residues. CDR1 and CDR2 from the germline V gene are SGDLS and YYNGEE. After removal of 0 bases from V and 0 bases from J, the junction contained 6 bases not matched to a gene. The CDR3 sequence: CASSVAILAESTDTQYF. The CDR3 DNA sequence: TGTGCCAGCAGCGTAGCAATACTAGCGGAGAGCACAGATACGCAGTATTTT.